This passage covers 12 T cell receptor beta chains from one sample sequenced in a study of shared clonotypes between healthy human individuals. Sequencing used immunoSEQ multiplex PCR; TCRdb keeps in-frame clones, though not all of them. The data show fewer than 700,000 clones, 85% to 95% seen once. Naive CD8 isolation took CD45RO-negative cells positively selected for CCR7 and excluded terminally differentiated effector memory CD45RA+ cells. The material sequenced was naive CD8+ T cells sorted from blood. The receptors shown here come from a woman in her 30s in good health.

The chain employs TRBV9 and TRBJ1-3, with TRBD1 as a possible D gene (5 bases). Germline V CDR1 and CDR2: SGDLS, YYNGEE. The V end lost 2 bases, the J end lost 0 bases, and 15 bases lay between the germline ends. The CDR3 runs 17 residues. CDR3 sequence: CASSVSGTGNSGNTIYF. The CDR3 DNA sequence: TGTGCCAGCAGCGTCTCCGGGACGGGGAACTCTGGAAACACCATATATTTT.

The CDR3 bases are TGTGCCAGCAGTTTATATCCCCTCGGCGATGAGCAGTTCTTC. Its protein is CASSLYPLGDEQFF. V is TRBV27 and J is TRBJ2-1; D gene uncertain. Trimming shortened V by 1 base and J by 8 bases, and 12 bases separated the two germline ends. The CDR3 loop spans 14 amino acids. CDR1 is MNHEY, CDR2 SMNVEV, per germline (reference sequence).

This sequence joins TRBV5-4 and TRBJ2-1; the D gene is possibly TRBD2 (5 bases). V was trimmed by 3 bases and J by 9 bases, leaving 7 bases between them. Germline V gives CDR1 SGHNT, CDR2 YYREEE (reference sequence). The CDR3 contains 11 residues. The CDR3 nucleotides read TGTGCCAGCAGCTCTGAGGGTGAGCAGTTCTTC. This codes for CASSSEGEQFF.

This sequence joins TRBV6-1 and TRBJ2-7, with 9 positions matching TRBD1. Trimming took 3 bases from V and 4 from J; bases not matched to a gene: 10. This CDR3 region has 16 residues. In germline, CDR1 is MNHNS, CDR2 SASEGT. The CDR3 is CASSDAVGQGLYEQYF. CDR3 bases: TGTGCCAGCAGTGACGCCGTGGGACAGGGTTTGTACGAGCAGTACTTC.

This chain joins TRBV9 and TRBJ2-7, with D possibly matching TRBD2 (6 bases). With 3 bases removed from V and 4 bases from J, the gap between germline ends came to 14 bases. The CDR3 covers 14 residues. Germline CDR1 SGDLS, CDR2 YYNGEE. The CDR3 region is CASSEDSGGYEQYF. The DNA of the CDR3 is TGTGCCAGCAGCGAAGACAGTGGGGGGTACGAGCAGTACTTC. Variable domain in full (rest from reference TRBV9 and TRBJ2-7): DSGVTQTPKHLITATGQRVTLRCSPRSGDLSVYWYQQSLDQGLQFLIQYYNGEERAKGNILERFSAQQFPDLHSELNLSSLELGDSALYFCASSEDSGGYEQYFGPGTRLTVT.

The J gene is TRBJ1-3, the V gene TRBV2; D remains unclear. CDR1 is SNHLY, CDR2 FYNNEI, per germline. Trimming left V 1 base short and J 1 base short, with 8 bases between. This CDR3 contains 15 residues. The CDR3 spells CASSEGAISGNTIYF. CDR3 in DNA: TGTGCCAGCAGTGAAGGGGCGATATCTGGAAACACCATATATTTT.

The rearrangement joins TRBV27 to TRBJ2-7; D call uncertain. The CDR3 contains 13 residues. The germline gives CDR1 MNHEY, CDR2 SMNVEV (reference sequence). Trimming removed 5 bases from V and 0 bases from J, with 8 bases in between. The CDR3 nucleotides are TGTGCCAGCAGTACCTGGGACTCCTACGAGCAGTACTTC. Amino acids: CASSTWDSYEQYF.

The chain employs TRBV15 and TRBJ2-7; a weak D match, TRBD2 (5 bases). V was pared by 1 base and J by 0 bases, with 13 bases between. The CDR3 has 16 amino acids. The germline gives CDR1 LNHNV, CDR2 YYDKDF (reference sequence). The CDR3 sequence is CATSRAPGKSSYEQYF. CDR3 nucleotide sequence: TGTGCCACCAGCAGAGCCCCGGGAAAGAGCTCCTACGAGCAGTACTTC.

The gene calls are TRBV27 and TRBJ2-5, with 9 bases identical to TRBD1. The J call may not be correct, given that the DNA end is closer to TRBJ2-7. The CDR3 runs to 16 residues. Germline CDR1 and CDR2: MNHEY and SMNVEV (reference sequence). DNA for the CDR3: TGTGCCAGCAGTTTATCGTCCCCGGGACAGGGCCACGAGCAGTACTTC. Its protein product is CASSLSSPGQGHEQYF.

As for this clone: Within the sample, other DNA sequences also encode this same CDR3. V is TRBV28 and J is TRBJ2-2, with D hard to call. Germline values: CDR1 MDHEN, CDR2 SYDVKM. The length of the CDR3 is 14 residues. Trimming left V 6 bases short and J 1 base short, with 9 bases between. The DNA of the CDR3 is TGTGCCAGCAGCCTGTGGGGGAACACCGGGGAGCTGTTTTTT. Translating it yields CASSLWGNTGELFF.

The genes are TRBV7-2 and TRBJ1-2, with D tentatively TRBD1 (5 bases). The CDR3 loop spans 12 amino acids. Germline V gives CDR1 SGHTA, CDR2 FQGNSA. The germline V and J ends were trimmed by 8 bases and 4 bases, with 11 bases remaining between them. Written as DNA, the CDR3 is TGTGCCAGCGGTAGCGGGGGCTATGGCTACACCTTC. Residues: CASGSGGYGYTF.

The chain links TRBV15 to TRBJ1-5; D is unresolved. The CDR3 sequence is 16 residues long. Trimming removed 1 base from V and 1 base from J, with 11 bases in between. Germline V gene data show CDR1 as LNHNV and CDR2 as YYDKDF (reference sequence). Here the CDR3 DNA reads TGTGCCACCAGCAGAGCCCCGGAGGGAAGCAATCAGCCCCAGCATTTT. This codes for CATSRAPEGSNQPQHF. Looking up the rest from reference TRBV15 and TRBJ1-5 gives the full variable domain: DAMVIQNPRYQVTQFGKPVTLSCSQTLNHNVMYWYQQKSSQAPKLLFHYYDKDFNNEADTPDNFQSRRPNTSFCFLDIRSPGLGDTAMYLCATSRAPEGSNQPQHFGDGTRLSIL.